This T cell receptor (beta chain) was captured in a study of T-cell memory formation after mild COVID-19. Study overall: Clusters were largely donor specific.

TCRdb reanalysed the 5' RACE reads using MiXCR and keeps one entry per CDR3 protein. The sample includes around 530,000 distinct CDR3 sequences, about a fifth of them seen just once. The germline V and J ends were trimmed by 4 bases and 2 bases, with 14 bases remaining between them. Germline V lookup: CDR1 SGHRS, CDR2 YFSETQ. The CDR3 has 15 amino acids. This clonotype was observed a handful of times. The receptor was derived from an adult woman who had mild COVID-19 (a few samples of this study predate the infection). Cell type and time point are not known. The V gene is TRBV5-1, the J gene TRBJ2-3, with D maybe TRBD2 (6 bases). Sequencing input: PBMCs or a T cell subset sorted from them (not recorded which). The CDR3 DNA sequence: TGCGCCAGCAGCCTTTCGGGAGCAAACACAGATACGCAGTATTTT. It yields the protein CASSLSGANTDTQYF.